The T cell receptor (beta chain) under discussion was sequenced for a study of T cells after yellow fever vaccination. TCRdb analysed the 5' RACE reads with MiXCR anew, one entry per CDR3 protein. The sample carries about 220,000 distinct CDR3 sequences, over 6.5% recorded once. Germline assignment: CDR1 MNHEY and CDR2 SVGEGT. Between the trimmed V and J ends, which lost 5 bases and 5 bases, there was a span of 10 bases. The CDR3 is 13 amino acids. The source material was CD4+ T cells sorted from PBMCs, sampled on the day of the yellow fever booster vaccination. The chain links TRBV6-2 or TRBV6-3 to TRBJ1-5; no reliable D call. The TCR sequence derives from a man aged 30 to 39 who received the YFV17D yellow fever vaccine. Written as DNA, the CDR3 is TGTGCCAGCAGTCTACAAATTTATCAGCCCCAGCATTTT. Its translation is CASSLQIYQPQHF.